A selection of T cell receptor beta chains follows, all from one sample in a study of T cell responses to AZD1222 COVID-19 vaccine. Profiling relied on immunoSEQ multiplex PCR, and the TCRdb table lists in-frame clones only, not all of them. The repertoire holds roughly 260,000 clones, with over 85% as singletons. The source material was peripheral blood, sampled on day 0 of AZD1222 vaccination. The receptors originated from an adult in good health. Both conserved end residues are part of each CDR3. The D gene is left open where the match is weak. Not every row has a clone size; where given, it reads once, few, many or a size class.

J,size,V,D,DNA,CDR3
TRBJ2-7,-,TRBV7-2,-,TGTGCCAGCAGCTTGTCCGGGACTTCTACCTACGAGCAGTACTTC,CASSLSGTSTYEQYF
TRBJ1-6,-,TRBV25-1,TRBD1,TGTGCCAGCTCTCCACAGGGGGGCTATAATTCACCCCTCCACTTT,CASSPQGGYNSPLHF
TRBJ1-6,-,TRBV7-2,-,TGTGCCAGCAGCTACGGGTGGGATTCACCCCTCCACTTT,CASSYGWDSPLHF
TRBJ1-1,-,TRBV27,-,TGTGCCAGCAGTTTGACCCTTCGGACTGAAGCTTTCTTT,CASSLTLRTEAFF
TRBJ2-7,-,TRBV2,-,TGTGCCAGCAGCCTGGACGGACTAAGCTCCTACGAGCAGTACTTC,CASSLDGLSSYEQYF
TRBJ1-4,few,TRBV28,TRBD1,TGTGCCAGCAACATGGGAGGGGGCGTGAAGGAAAAACTGTTTTTT,CASNMGGGVKEKLFF
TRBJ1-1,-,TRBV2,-,TGTGCCAGCAGTGACGGCAGGGGCACTGAAGCTTTCTTT,CASSDGRGTEAFF
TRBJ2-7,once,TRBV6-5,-,TGTGCCAGCAAGGGTCAGGGTGAATACGAGCAGTACTTC,CASKGQGEYEQYF
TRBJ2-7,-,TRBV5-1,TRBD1,TGCGCCAGCAGCCTGACAGGGGCCGACTCCTACGAGCAGTACTTC,CASSLTGADSYEQYF
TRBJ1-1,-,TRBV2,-,TGTGCCAGCAGGCGGGACCAGGGTTCGGCTGAAGCTTTCTTT,CASRRDQGSAEAFF
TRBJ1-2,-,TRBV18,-,TGTGCCAGCTCACCCTCGGGACGCCGAGCTAACTATGGCTACACCTTC,CASSPSGRRANYGYTF
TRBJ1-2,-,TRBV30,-,TGTGCCTGGAGTGTTCCAGTTCTCTATGGCTACACCTTC,CAWSVPVLYGYTF
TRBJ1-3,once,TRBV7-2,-,TGTGCCAGCAGCTTAAATAAGGGCTCTGGAAACACCATATATTTT,CASSLNKGSGNTIYF
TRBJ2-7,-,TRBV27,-,TGTGCCAGCAGTTTAGGACTGACTTACGAGCAGTACTTC,CASSLGLTYEQYF
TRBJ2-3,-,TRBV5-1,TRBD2,TGCGCCAGCAGCTACTGGACTAGCGGGGGCTGGGCAGATACGCAGTATTTT,CASSYWTSGGWADTQYF
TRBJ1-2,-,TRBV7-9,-,TGTGCCAGCAGCTTACCCGTCGACGGCTACACCTTC,CASSLPVDGYTF
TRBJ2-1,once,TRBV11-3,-,TGTGCCAGCAGCTTAGACGGGGTGAGCGGAGGGTACAATGAGCAGTTCTTC,CASSLDGVSGGYNEQFF
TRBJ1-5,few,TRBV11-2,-,TGTGCCAGCAGCGCGGGGCTCCGGCAGCCCCAGCATTTT,CASSAGLRQPQHF
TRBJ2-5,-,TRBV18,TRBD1,TGTGCCAGCTCGGGACAGGGGGCTTTGGAGACCCAGTACTTC,CASSGQGALETQYF
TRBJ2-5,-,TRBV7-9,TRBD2,TGTGCCAGCAGCCGCGGGGGGGAGACCCAGTACTTC,CASSRGGETQYF
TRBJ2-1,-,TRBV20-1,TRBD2,TGCAGTGCTTGTGGGAGCGGGAGGGGGAACAATGAGCAGTTCTTC,CSACGSGRGNNEQFF
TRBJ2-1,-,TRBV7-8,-,TGTGCCAGCAGCGTATCCGGGGCGGTTGAGCAGTTCTTC,CASSVSGAVEQFF
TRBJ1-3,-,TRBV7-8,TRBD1,TGTGCCAGCAGCCCGAGCAGGGGGCTCGATGGAAACACCATATATTTT,CASSPSRGLDGNTIYF
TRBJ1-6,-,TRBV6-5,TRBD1,TGTGCCAGCAGTAACGACAGGGACGGGGTGCCCCTCCACTTT,CASSNDRDGVPLHF
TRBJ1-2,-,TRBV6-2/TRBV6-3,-,TGTGCCAGCAGTCCCCAAAGGGTCTATGGCTACACCTTC,CASSPQRVYGYTF
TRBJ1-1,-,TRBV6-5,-,TGTGCCCTTACTGGCAGGGTTGCGAACACTGAAGCTTTCTTT,CALTGRVANTEAFF
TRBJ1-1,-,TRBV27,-,TGTGCCAGCAGTTTGTCTTTAGTAGGGGGCACTGAAGCTTTCTTT,CASSLSLVGGTEAFF
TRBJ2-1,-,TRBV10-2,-,TGCGCCAGCAGTGAGGGTACCGCCCGGTCAAGTATAGGGCAGTTCTTC,CASSEGTARSSIGQFF
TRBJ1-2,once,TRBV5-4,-,TGTGCCAGCAGCTTGCTGGGGGCGAACTATGGCTACACCTTC,CASSLLGANYGYTF
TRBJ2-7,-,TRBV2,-,TGTGCCAGCAGTGCGGGGTCCTACGAGCAGTACTTC,CASSAGSYEQYF
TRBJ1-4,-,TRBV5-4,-,TGTGCCAGCAGCTTGGCGGCAGGGGAAAATGAAAAACTGTTTTTT,CASSLAAGENEKLFF
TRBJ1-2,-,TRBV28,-,TGTGCCAGCAGTAATACAGAACCCTATGGCTACACCTTC,CASSNTEPYGYTF
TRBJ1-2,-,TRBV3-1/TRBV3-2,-,TGTGCCAGCAGCACTTACACCAGTGGGGGCTACACCTTC,CASSTYTSGGYTF
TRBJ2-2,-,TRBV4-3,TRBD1,TGCGCCAGCAGCCAAGACCCTCAGGGGGCGGGCGGGGAGCTGTTTTTT,CASSQDPQGAGGELFF
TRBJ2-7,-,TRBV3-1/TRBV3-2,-,TGTGCCAGCAGCCATACGTGGGGGGCTGGGTACGAGCAGTACTTC,CASSHTWGAGYEQYF
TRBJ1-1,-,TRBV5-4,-,TGTGCCAGCAGCTTTGGACAGCTCACTGAAGCTTTCTTT,CASSFGQLTEAFF
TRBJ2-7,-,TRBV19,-,TGTGCCAGTAGTATTAGTGGCGAGGCCTACGAGCAGTACTTC,CASSISGEAYEQYF
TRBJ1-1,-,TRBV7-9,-,TGTGCCAGCAGCTTAGGGACCTCCACGGGCACTGAAGCTTTCTTT,CASSLGTSTGTEAFF
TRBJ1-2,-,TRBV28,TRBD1,TGTGCCAGCAGCTGGAACAGGGGGCGGAATGGCTACACCTTC,CASSWNRGRNGYTF
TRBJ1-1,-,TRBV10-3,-,TGTGCCATCAGCGCTTCGGGGGGCAACACTGAAGCTTTCTTT,CAISASGGNTEAFF
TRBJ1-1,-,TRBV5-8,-,TGTGCCAGCAGCTTACGTTCGGGAGGGGAAGCTTTCTTT,CASSLRSGGEAFF
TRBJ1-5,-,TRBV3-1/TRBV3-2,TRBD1,TGTGCCAGCCGGGGACAGGGCGGCGGGCCCCAGCATTTT,CASRGQGGGPQHF
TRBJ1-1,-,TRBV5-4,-,TGTGCCAGCAGCTTGGATAAGGGAAGGATGAACACTGAAGCTTTCTTT,CASSLDKGRMNTEAFF
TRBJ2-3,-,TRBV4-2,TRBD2,TGTGCCAGCAGCCAAGGGACTAGCGGGGGCTCCGGCGCAGATACGCAGTATTTT,CASSQGTSGGSGADTQYF
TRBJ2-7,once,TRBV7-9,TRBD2,TGTGCCAGCAGTCCCCTGGGCGGGAGTAGCGACGAGCAGTACTTC,CASSPLGGSSDEQYF
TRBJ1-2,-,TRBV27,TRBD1,TGTGCCAGCAGTTTTACAGGGGGGTCCTATGGCTACACCTTC,CASSFTGGSYGYTF
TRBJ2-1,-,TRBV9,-,TGTGCCAGCAGCGGATTTTGGCGGAGCTCCTACAATGAGCAGTTCTTC,CASSGFWRSSYNEQFF
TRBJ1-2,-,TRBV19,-,TGTGCCAGTAGTTCCGGGGACTGGACAAACTATGGCTACACCTTC,CASSSGDWTNYGYTF
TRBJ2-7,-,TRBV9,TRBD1,TGTGCCAGCAGCAAGACGGGACAGGGGATGTCCTACGAGCAGTACTTC,CASSKTGQGMSYEQYF
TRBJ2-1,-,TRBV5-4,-,TGTGCCAGCAGCTTGGCAGGCCTAGCCTACAATGAGCAGTTCTTC,CASSLAGLAYNEQFF
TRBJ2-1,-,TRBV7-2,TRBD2,TGTGCCAGCAGCTCTGCTAGCGGGCCTTACAATGAGCAGTTCTTC,CASSSASGPYNEQFF
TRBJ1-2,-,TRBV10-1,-,TGCGCCAGCAGTGAGACAAGGGGCTACACCTTC,CASSETRGYTF